This TCR beta chain was captured by sequencing in a study of blood T cell repertoires in COVID-19. The germline gives CDR1 KGHSH, CDR2 LQKENI. CDR3 length: 13 amino acids. V was cut by 3 bases and J by 6 bases, with 11 bases left in between. Researchers sorted participants into cohorts using their self-reported clinical history. The table came from immunoSEQ multiplex PCR; TCRdb's copy has only in-frame clones and leaves some out. The table lists 350,000 to 500,000 clones, approximately 90% of them singletons, with roughly 1.4% in the top ten. The sample comprised PBMCs or T cells enriched from blood (not recorded which). V usage is TRBV18 and J usage is TRBJ1-2, with D maybe TRBD1 (6 bases). This TCR was sampled from a woman in her late teens or twenties who had been exposed to COVID-19. The CDR3 here is CASSPTQGNGYTF. The CDR3, as DNA: TGTGCCAGCTCACCCACCCAGGGGAATGGCTACACCTTC.